This passage covers 2 T cell receptor beta chains from one sample sequenced in a study of blood T cell repertoires in COVID-19. Sequenced by immunoSEQ multiplex PCR; TCRdb stores in-frame clones only, minus some. This sample carries over 200,000 clones, roughly 79% of them seen once, and the ten largest clones take 8% to 9%. The sequencing sample was made of PBMCs or T cells enriched from blood (not recorded which). These receptor sequences come from a woman aged 50 to 60 with acute COVID-19.

The chain couples TRBV19 to TRBJ1-1; tentatively, D is TRBD1 (6 bases). Trimming shortened V by 5 bases and J by 1 base, and 14 bases separated the two germline ends. CDR3 length: 15 amino acids. Germline V lookup: CDR1 LNHDA, CDR2 SQIVND (reference sequence). The CDR3 spells CASSYGGLQNTEAFF. The CDR3 DNA sequence: TGTGCCAGTAGTTACGGGGGGCTCCAGAACACTGAAGCTTTCTTT.

This clone was observed once. V and J are TRBV18 and TRBJ2-3, with 12 bases that match TRBD2. With 6 bases clipped from V and 2 bases from J, the junction kept 3 bases outside the gene matches. The CDR3 consists of 15 residues. Germline values: CDR1 KGHSH, CDR2 LQKENI. Here the CDR3 DNA reads TGTGCCAGCTCTAGACTAGCGGGGGACACAGATACGCAGTATTTT. Translated, it gives CASSRLAGDTDTQYF. Complete variable domain (other parts from reference TRBV18 and TRBJ2-3): NAGVMQNPRHLVRRRGQEARLRCSPMKGHSHVYWYRQLPEEGLKFMVYLQKENIIDESGMPKERFSAEFPKEGPSILRIQQVVRGDSAAYFCASSRLAGDTDTQYFGPGTRLTVL.